This T cell receptor (beta chain) was sequenced in a study of blood T cell repertoires in COVID-19. As processed by the authors: Nucleated cell counts were estimated from reference gene primer amplification. Clones were sequenced by immunoSEQ multiplex PCR, and TCRdb holds only the in-frame ones, with some missing. That table is the source of V, J and clone size, and D and trimming were worked out from the DNA. The table shows under 300,000 clones, with approximately 90% occurring only once. V was clipped by 6 bases and J by 7 bases, with 16 bases between them. The CDR3 contains 15 residues. Germline CDR1 is LGHDT and CDR2 is YNNKEL (reference sequence).

The sample consisted of peripheral blood. V gene TRBV3-1 (or the pseudogene TRBV3-2) combines with J gene TRBJ1-6, with no clear D. This sequence originates from a middle-aged woman who had recovered from COVID-19. The DNA of the CDR3 is TGTGCCAGCAGGACCTCCCACAGCGGGAATTCACCCCTCCACTTT. This translates into CASRTSHSGNSPLHF.